This T cell receptor (beta chain) was retrieved from a study of blood T cell repertoires in COVID-19. Using immunoSEQ multiplex PCR, the repertoire was profiled, and TCRdb retains in-frame clones only, with some absent. The data contain about 130,000 clones, around 76% of them singletons. Material for sequencing was peripheral blood. This clonotype was obtained from a man between 60 and 70 years old with acute or convalescent COVID-19.

CDR3 sequence: CASSLALANYGYTF. Here the CDR3 DNA reads TGCGCCAGCAGCTTGGCCCTAGCTAACTATGGCTACACCTTC. The chain is built from TRBV5-1 and TRBJ1-2; D gene ambiguous. Trimming took 0 bases from V and 0 from J, leaving 6 bases between them. CDR1 is SGHRS and CDR2 is YFSETQ in the germline V gene. This CDR3 spans 14 amino acids.